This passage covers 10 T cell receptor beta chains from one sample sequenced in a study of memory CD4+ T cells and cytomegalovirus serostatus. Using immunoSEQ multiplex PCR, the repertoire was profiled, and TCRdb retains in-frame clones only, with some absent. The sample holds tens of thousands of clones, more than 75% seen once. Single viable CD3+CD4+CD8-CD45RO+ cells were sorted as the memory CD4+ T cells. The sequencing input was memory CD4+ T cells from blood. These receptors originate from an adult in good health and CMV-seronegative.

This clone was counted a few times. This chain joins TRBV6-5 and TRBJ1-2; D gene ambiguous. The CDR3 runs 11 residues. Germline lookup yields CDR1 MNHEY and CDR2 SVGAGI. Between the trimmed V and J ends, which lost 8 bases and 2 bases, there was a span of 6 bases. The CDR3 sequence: CASRANYGYTF. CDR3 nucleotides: TGTGCCAGCCGTGCGAACTATGGCTACACCTTC.

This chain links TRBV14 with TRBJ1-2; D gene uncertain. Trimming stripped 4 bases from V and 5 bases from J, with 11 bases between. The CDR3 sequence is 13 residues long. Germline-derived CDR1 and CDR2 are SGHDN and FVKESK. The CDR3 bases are TGTGCCAGCAGCCCAGATTTCCTATATGGCTACACCTTC. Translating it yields CASSPDFLYGYTF.

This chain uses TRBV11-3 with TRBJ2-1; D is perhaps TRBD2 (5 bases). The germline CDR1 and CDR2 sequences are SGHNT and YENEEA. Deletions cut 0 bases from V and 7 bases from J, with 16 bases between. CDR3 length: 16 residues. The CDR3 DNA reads TGTGCCAGCAGCTTAGACGCTGGCACCCCGGGGAATGAGCAGTTCTTC. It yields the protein CASSLDAGTPGNEQFF.

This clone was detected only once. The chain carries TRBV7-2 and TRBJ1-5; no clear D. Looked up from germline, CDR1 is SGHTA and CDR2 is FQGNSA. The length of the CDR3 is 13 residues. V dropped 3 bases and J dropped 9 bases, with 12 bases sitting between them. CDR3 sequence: CASSLVHLRPQHF. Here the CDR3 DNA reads TGTGCCAGCAGCTTGGTACATCTGAGGCCCCAGCATTTT.

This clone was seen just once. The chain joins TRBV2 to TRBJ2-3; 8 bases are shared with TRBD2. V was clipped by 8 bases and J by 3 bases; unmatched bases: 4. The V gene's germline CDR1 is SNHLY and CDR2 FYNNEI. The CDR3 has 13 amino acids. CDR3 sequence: CASGAGGTDTQYF. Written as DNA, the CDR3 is TGTGCCAGCGGGGCGGGGGGAACAGATACGCAGTATTTT. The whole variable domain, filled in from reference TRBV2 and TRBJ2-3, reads EPEVTQTPSHQVTQMGQEVILRCVPISNHLYFYWYRQILGQKVEFLVSFYNNEISEKSEIFDDQFSVERPDGSNFTLKIRSTKLEDSAMYFCASGAGGTDTQYFGPGTRLTVL.

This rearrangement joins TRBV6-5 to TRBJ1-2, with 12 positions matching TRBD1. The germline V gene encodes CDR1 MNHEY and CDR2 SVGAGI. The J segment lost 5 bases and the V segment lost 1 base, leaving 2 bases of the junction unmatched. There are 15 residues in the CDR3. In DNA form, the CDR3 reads TGTGCCAGCAGTTACTGGGACAGGGGGCGGTATGGCTACACCTTC. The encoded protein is CASSYWDRGRYGYTF.

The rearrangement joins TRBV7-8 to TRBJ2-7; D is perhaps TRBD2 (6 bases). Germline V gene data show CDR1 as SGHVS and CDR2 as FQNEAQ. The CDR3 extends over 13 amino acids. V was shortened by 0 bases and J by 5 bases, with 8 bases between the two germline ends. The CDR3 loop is CASSLAGGDEQYF. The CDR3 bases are TGTGCCAGCAGCTTAGCGGGGGGTGACGAGCAGTACTTC.

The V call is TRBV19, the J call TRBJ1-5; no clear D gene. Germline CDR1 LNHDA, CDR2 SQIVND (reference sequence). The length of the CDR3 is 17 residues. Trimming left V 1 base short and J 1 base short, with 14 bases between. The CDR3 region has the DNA TGTGCCAGTAGTATAGCCCCAGCACGTTGGAGCAATCAGCCCCAGCATTTT. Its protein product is CASSIAPARWSNQPQHF.

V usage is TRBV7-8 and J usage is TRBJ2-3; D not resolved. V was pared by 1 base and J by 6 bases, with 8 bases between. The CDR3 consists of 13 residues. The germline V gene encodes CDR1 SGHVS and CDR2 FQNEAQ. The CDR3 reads CASSLVIEDTQYF. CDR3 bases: TGTGCCAGCAGCTTAGTGATTGAGGATACGCAGTATTTT.

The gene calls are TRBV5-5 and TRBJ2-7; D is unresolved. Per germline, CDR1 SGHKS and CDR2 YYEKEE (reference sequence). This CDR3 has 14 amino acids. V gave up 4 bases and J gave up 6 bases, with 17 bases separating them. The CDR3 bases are TGTGCCAGCAGCGCCAGACAACTGGACCGCGAGCAGTACTTC. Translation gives CASSARQLDREQYF. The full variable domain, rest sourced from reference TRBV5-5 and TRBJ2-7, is DAGVTQSPTHLIKTRGQQVTLRCSPISGHKSVSWYQQVLGQGPQFIFQYYEKEERGRGNFPDRFSARQFPNYSSELNVNALLLGDSALYLCASSARQLDREQYFGPGTRLTVT.